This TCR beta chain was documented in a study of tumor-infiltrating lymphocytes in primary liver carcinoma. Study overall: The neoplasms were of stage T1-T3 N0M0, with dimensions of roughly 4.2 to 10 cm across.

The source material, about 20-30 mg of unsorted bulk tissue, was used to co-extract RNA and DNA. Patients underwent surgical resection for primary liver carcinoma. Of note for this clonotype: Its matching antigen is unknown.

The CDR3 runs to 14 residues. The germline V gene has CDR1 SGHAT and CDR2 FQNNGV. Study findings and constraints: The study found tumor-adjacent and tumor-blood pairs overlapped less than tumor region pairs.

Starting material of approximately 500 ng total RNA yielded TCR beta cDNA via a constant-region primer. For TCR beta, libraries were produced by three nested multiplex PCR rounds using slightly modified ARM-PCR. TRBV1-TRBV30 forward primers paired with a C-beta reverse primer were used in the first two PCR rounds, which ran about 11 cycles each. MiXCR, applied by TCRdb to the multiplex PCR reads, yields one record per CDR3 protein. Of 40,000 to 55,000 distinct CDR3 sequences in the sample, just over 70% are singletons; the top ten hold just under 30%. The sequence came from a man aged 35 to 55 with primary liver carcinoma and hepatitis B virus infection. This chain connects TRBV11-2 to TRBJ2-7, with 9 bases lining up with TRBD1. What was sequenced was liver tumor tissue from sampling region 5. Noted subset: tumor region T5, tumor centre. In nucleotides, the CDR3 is TGTGTCAGTAGCTTGGACAGGGGTTCCTACGAGCAGTACTTC. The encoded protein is CVSSLDRGSYEQYF.